The 16 T cell receptor beta chains below were found in one sample sequenced in a study of blood T cell repertoires in COVID-19. Assay used: immunoSEQ multiplex PCR; TCRdb lists only in-frame clones, some missing. The sample contains about 12,000 clones, roughly four fifths of which appear only once. The source material was peripheral blood. The receptors derive from a woman aged 55 to 70 with acute or convalescent COVID-19.

The chain uses TRBV6-5 and TRBJ1-2, with 11 bases fitting TRBD1. This CDR3 is 14 amino acids long. In germline, CDR1 is MNHEY, CDR2 SVGAGI. After removal of 11 bases from V and 3 bases from J, the junction contained 8 bases not matched to a gene. CDR3 nucleotide sequence: TGTGCCTCCCAACGGGACAGGGGGGACTATGGCTACACCTTC. Residues: CASQRDRGDYGYTF.

V is TRBV6-5 and J is TRBJ1-1; D is possibly TRBD1 (6 bases). The CDR3 is made up of 13 amino acids. V lost 5 bases and J 5 bases, leaving 12 bases between the germline ends. Germline CDR1 and CDR2: MNHEY and SVGAGI. CDR3 loop: CASSKNRVTEAFF. The CDR3 DNA reads as TGTGCCAGCAGTAAAAACAGGGTTACTGAAGCTTTCTTT.

This clone has more than one count but fewer than ten. The rearrangement links TRBV3-1 (or the pseudogene TRBV3-2) to TRBJ2-3; TRBD1 aligns across 7 bases. The V segment lost 4 bases and the J segment 1 base; nucleotides outside the gene matches: 2. Germline-derived CDR1 and CDR2 are LGHDT and YNNKEL (reference sequence). The CDR3 length is 14 residues. CDR3 loop: CASSLGQGTDTQYF. The DNA for the CDR3 is TGTGCCAGCAGCCTTGGACAGGGCACAGATACGCAGTATTTT.

V is TRBV2 and J is TRBJ2-5, with D possibly TRBD2 on 6 matching bases. Per the germline V gene, CDR1 is SNHLY and CDR2 is FYNNEI. CDR3 size: 16 residues. V was shortened by 4 bases and J by 1 base, with 16 bases between the two germline ends. CDR3 protein: CASSVGRGKLQETQYF. DNA for the CDR3: TGTGCCAGCAGTGTAGGGCGGGGAAAACTCCAAGAGACCCAGTACTTC.

V and J are TRBV30 and TRBJ2-5; D is undetermined. CDR1 is GTSNPN and CDR2 is SVGIG in the germline V gene (reference sequence). CDR3 size: 13 residues. Trimming removed 0 bases at V and 5 bases at J, with 10 bases between. CDR3 DNA sequence: TGTGCCTGGAGTGTACACGGGTTGGAGACCCAGTACTTC. It codes for CAWSVHGLETQYF.

This chain connects TRBV6-5 to TRBJ2-1; 8 bases line up with TRBD1. Germline loops: CDR1 MNHEY, CDR2 SVGAGI. The CDR3 length is 13 residues. V lost 4 bases and J lost 8; bases outside the gene matches: 4. The chain's CDR3 is CASSLQGGDEQFF. The DNA of the CDR3 is TGTGCCAGCAGTTTACAGGGGGGCGATGAGCAGTTCTTC.

The chain recombines TRBV10-1 with TRBJ2-5, with D tentatively TRBD2 (7 bases). CDR3 length: 14 residues. The germline V gene encodes CDR1 WNHNN and CDR2 SYGVQD (reference sequence). The V and J ends lost 8 bases and 3 bases respectively, with 16 bases between them. The CDR3 spells CASPEGGDKETQYF. The CDR3 DNA reads TGCGCCAGCCCGGAGGGGGGGGATAAAGAGACCCAGTACTTC.

CDR3 DNA: TGCGCCAGCAGTCCCAGTTCTTCCACCTACGAGCAGTACTTC. It yields the protein CASSPSSSTYEQYF. The chain recombines TRBV5-1 with TRBJ2-7, with D hard to call. Trimming took off 5 bases at V and 2 bases at J, with 14 bases between the two ends. Germline assignment: CDR1 SGHRS and CDR2 YFSETQ. The CDR3 contains 14 residues.

The genes are TRBV12-3 or TRBV12-4 and TRBJ1-5; D is uncertain. The V end was cut by 5 bases, the J end by 4 bases, with 6 bases between. The CDR3 length is 12 residues. Written as DNA, the CDR3 is TGTGCCAGCAGTACCAGAAATCAGCCCCAGCATTTT. Encoded protein: CASSTRNQPQHF.

This clone has a single count. V gene TRBV11-2 combines with J gene TRBJ2-1; tentatively, D is TRBD1 (6 bases). V lost 5 bases and J 1 base, leaving 12 bases between the germline ends. The germline gives CDR1 SGHAT, CDR2 FQNNGV. CDR3 size: 15 residues. CDR3 DNA: TGTGCCAGCAGCCCTAGGGGGTCGTCCTACAATGAGCAGTTCTTC. This sequence encodes CASSPRGSSYNEQFF. Full variable domain (rest looked up from reference TRBV11-2 and TRBJ2-1): EAGVAQSPRYKIIEKRQSVAFWCNPISGHATLYWYQQILGQGPKLLIQFQNNGVVDDSQLPKDRFSAERLKGVDSTLKIQPAKLEDSAVYLCASSPRGSSYNEQFFGPGTRLTVL.

CDR3 nucleotides: TGTGCCAGCAGCCCCCCAGAGCAGTTCTTC. This gives the protein CASSPPEQFF. The rearrangement uses TRBV7-9 and TRBJ2-1; D is ambiguous. Germline assignment: CDR1 SEHNR and CDR2 FQNEAQ (reference sequence). This CDR3 is 10 amino acids long. V was shortened by 5 bases and J by 10 bases, with 6 bases between the two germline ends.

This rearrangement joins TRBV6-6 to TRBJ2-5, with D possibly matching TRBD2 (5 bases). V lost 6 bases to trimming and J lost 4 bases, with 15 bases between them. Germline V gene data show CDR1 as MNHNY and CDR2 as SVGAGI (reference sequence). CDR3 length: 14 residues. The CDR3 coding sequence is TGTGCCAGCAGGGCCCAAGGGCTAGCAGAGACCCAGTACTTC. This codes for CASRAQGLAETQYF.

CDR3 in DNA: TGCAGCGTTGAAATAGGGAGAGGGTACTATGGCTACACCTTC. Encoded protein: CSVEIGRGYYGYTF. The rearrangement links TRBV29-1 to TRBJ1-2; D gene uncertain. Germline V gives CDR1 SQVTM, CDR2 ANQGSEA. This CDR3 is 14 amino acids long. V gave up 2 bases and J gave up 3 bases, with 13 bases separating them. The full variable domain, in which reference TRBV29-1 and TRBJ1-2 provide the parts outside the CDR3, is SAVISQKPSRDICQRGTSLTIQCQVDSQVTMMFWYRQQPGQSLTLIATANQGSEATYESGFVIDKFPISRPNLTFSTLTVSNMSPEDSSIYLCSVEIGRGYYGYTFGSGTRLTVV.

This chain joins TRBV7-8 and TRBJ1-2, with D hard to call. V was shortened by 2 bases and J by 4 bases, with 8 bases between the two germline ends. Germline V gene sequence: CDR1 SGHVS, CDR2 FQNEAQ. CDR3 length equals 13 residues. CDR3 sequence (DNA): TGTGCCAGCAGCTTATCAGCGGGCTATGGCTACACCTTC. Translation gives CASSLSAGYGYTF.

The chain is built from TRBV10-2 and TRBJ2-2, with TRBD1 matching 7 bases. The CDR3 loop spans 18 amino acids. In germline, CDR1 is WSHSY, CDR2 SAAADI. The ends lost 7 bases at V and 6 bases at J; junction bases unmatched: 20. CDR3 DNA: TGCGCCAGCACTTGCCAGGGGGTAGGAAGGTGCCTACCCGGGGAGCTGTTTTTT. This encodes CASTCQGVGRCLPGELFF.

A word on this clone: An end of the junction differs from the germline gene, which may be a read error. The rearrangement links TRBV6-2 or TRBV6-3 to TRBJ1-2; weak D call: TRBD1 (6 bases). The CDR3 is 12 residues long. The germline gives CDR1 MNHEY, CDR2 SVGEGT. CDR3 sequence (DNA): TGTGCCAGCAGTTACTTCACAGGGTCGGCCTCCTTC. This gives the protein CASSYFTGSASF.